The source of this T cell receptor beta chain is a study of shared clonotypes between healthy human individuals. Regarding the study as a whole: Clonotypes not shared had lower generation probabilities than those common to all four donors.

Only Caucasian adults living in Nashville, Tennessee made up the donor group. Profiling relied on immunoSEQ multiplex PCR, and the TCRdb table lists in-frame clones only, not all of them. The sample carries over a million clones, about 96% recorded once. About this clone itself: The antigen remains unidentified.

This clonotype was obtained from a young man in good health. Sequenced sample: naive CD4+ T cells sorted from blood. This sample's subset: CD45RA+ positively selected.

CDR3: CASSARQGGTDTQYF. CDR3 sequence (DNA): TGTGCCAGCAGCGCACGTCAGGGAGGCACAGATACGCAGTATTTT. The chain recombines TRBV7-2 with TRBJ2-3; tentatively, D is TRBD1 or TRBD2 (5 bases each). Germline loops: CDR1 SGHTA, CDR2 FQGNSA. The CDR3 runs 15 residues. Trimming stripped 5 bases from V and 1 base from J, with 13 bases between.